The 3 T cell receptor beta chains in this list originate from one sample, sequenced in a study of cytomegalovirus exposure and HLA in healthy donors. Amplification used 60 Vbeta primers and 13 Jbeta primers. Using immunoSEQ multiplex PCR, the repertoire was profiled, and TCRdb retains in-frame clones only, with some absent. Of tens of thousands of clones in the sample, around 80% were seen once. The specimen sequenced was PBMCs. These receptors were taken from a man younger than 45 in good health and CMV-seronegative.

The V call is TRBV7-9, the J call TRBJ2-1, with D unclear. The CDR3 has 13 amino acids. CDR1 is SEHNR, CDR2 FQNEAQ, per germline (reference sequence). Trimming took off 5 bases at V and 6 bases at J, with 11 bases between the two ends. Written as DNA, the CDR3 is TGTGCCAGCAGCCCGCCCAGTCGCAATGAGCAGTTCTTC. As protein: CASSPPSRNEQFF.

The CDR3 bases are TGTGCCAGTCGGTTGACGGCGGGAGGGCAGGAGACCCAGTACTTC. This gives the protein CASRLTAGGQETQYF. The rearrangement joins TRBV19 to TRBJ2-5; 9 bases fit TRBD2. The CDR3 has 15 amino acids. Germline CDR1 is LNHDA and CDR2 is SQIVND (reference sequence). V shed 8 bases and J 5 bases; nucleotides not matched to a gene: 12.

This rearrangement joins TRBV6-5 to TRBJ2-7; 10 nucleotides align to TRBD2. CDR3 length: 15 amino acids. J was trimmed by 2 bases and V by 6 bases; bases with no gene match: 7. The germline CDR1 and CDR2 sequences are MNHEY and SVGAGI. The CDR3 region has the DNA TGTGCCAGCAGCGGCGCTAGCGGGGGCCCCTACGAGCAGTACTTC. Translating gives CASSGASGGPYEQYF.